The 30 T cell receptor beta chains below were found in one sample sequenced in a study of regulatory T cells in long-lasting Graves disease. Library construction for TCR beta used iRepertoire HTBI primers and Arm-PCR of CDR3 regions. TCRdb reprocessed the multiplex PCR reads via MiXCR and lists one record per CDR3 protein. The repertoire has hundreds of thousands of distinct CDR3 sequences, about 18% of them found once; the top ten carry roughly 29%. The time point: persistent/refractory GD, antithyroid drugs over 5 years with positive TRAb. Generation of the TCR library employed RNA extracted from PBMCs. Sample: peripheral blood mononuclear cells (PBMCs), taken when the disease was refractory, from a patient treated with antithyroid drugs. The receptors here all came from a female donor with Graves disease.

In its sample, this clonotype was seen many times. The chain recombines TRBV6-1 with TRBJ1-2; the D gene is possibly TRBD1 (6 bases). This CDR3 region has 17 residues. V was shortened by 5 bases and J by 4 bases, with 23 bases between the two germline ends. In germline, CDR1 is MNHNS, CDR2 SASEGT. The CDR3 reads CASSTRDTSTRVYGYTF. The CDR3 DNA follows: TGTGCCAGCAGTACCCGGGACACCAGCACCCGCGTCTATGGCTACACCTTC.

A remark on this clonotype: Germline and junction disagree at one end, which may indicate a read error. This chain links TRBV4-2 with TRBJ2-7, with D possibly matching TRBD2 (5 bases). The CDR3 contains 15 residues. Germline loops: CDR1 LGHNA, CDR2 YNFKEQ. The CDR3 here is CAGSHSGRDMGEQYF. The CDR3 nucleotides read TGTGCCGGCAGCCACTCCGGACGGGATATGGGGGAGCAGTACTTC.

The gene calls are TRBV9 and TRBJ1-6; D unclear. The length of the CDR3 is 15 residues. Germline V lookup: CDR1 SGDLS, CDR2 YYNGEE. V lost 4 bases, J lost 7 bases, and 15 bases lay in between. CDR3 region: CASSSGGLRNSPLHF. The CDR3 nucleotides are TGTGCCAGCAGCTCGGGCGGCCTTCGCAATTCACCCCTCCACTTT.

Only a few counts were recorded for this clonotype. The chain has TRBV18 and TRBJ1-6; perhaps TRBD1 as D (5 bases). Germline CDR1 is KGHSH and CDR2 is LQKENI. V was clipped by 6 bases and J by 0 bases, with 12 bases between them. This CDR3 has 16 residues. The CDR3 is CASSPRGSSYNSPLHF. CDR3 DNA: TGTGCCAGCTCGCCTCGGGGGAGCTCCTATAATTCACCCCTCCACTTT.

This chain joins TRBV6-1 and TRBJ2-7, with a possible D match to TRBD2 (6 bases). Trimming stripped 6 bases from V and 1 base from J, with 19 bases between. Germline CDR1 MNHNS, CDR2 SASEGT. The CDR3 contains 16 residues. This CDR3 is CASSRREAGWSYEQYF. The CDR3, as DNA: TGTGCCAGCAGCCGGAGGGAGGCAGGGTGGTCCTACGAGCAGTACTTC.

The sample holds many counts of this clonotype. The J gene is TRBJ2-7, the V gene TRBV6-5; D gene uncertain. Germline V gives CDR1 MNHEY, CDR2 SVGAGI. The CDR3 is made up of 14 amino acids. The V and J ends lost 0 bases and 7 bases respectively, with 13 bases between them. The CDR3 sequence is CASSYSDYLREQYF. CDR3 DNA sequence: TGTGCCAGCAGTTACTCAGATTATCTACGGGAGCAGTACTTC.

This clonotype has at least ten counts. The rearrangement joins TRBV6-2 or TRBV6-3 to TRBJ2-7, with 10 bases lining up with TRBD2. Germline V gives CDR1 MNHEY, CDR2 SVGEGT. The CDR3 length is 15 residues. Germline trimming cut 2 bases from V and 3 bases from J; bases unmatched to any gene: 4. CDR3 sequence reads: CASSYGLAAIYEQYF. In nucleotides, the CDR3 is TGTGCCAGCAGTTACGGACTAGCGGCCATCTACGAGCAGTACTTC.

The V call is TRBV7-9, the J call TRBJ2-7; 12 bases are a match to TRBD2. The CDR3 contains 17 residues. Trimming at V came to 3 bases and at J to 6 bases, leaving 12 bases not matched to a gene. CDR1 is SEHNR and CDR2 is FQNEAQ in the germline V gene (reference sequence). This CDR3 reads CASSLFGLAGGPGEQYF. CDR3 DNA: TGTGCCAGCAGCTTGTTTGGGCTAGCGGGAGGGCCTGGCGAGCAGTACTTC.

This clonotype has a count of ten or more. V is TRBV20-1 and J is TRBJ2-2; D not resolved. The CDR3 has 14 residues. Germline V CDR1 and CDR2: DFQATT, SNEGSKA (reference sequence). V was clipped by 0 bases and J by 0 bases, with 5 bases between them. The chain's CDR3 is CSARDWTNTGELFF. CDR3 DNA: TGCAGTGCTAGAGATTGGACGAACACCGGGGAGCTGTTTTTT.

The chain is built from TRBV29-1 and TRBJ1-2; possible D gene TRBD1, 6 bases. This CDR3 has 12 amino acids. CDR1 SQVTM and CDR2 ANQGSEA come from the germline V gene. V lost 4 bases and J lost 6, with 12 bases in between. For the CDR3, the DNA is TGCAGCGTTGGCCCCCCAGGGGATGGCTACACCTTC. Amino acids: CSVGPPGDGYTF.

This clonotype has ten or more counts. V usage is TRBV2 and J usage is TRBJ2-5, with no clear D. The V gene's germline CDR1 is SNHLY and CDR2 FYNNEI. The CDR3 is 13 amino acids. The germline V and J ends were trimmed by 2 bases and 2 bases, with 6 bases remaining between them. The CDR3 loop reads CASSENGQETQYF. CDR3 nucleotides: TGTGCCAGCAGTGAAAACGGACAAGAGACCCAGTACTTC.

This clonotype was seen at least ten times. CDR3 residues: CASRASGSYEQYF. CDR3 coding DNA: TGTGCCAGCAGGGCTAGCGGGAGCTACGAGCAGTACTTC. V and J are TRBV2 and TRBJ2-7; 10 bases agree with TRBD2. The V gene end was trimmed by 6 bases and the J gene end by 3 bases; junction bases not matched to a gene: 2. This CDR3 comprises 13 residues. Germline assignment: CDR1 SNHLY and CDR2 FYNNEI.

The chain's CDR3 is CASSLKAGRNTGELFF. Written as DNA, the CDR3 is TGTGCCAGCAGTTTAAAAGCGGGGCGGAACACCGGGGAGCTGTTTTTT. The chain uses TRBV27 and TRBJ2-2; TRBD2 matches at 7 bases. V lost 2 bases to trimming and J lost 1 base; unmatched junction nucleotides: 4. The V gene's germline CDR1 is MNHEY and CDR2 SMNVEV (reference sequence). The CDR3 runs 16 residues.

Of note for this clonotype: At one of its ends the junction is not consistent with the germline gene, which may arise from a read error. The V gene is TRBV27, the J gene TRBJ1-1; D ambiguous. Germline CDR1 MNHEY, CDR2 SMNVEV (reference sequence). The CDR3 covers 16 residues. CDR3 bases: TGTGCCAGCAGTCTACGGGGAAGTAACGAGAACACTGAAGCTCTCTTT. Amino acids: CASSLRGSNENTEALF.

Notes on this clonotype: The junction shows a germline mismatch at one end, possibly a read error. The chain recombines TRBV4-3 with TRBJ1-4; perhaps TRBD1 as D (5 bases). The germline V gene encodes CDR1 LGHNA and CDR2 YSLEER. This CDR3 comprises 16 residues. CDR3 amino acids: CASSQDSPALGEKPFF. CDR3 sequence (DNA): TGCGCCAGCAGCCAAGATTCGCCCGCCCTAGGGGAAAAACCGTTTTTT.

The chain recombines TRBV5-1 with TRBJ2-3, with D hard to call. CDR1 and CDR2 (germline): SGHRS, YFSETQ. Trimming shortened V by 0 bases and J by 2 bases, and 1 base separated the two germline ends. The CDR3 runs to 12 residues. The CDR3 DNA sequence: TGCGCCAGCAGCTTGGCCACAGATACGCAGTATTTT. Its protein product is CASSLATDTQYF. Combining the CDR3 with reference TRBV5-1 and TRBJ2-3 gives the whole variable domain KAGVTQTPRYLIKTRGQQVTLSCSPISGHRSVSWYQQTPGQGLQFLFEYFSETQRNKGNFPGRFSGRQFSNSRSEMNVSTLELGDSALYLCASSLATDTQYFGPGTRLTVL.

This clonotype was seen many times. The CDR3 nucleotides are TGTGCCAGTACCGGGACTGTCAGTGGCTACACCTTC. Amino acids: CASTGTVSGYTF. The V call is TRBV7-2, the J call TRBJ1-2, with D maybe TRBD1 (5 bases). The germline CDR1 and CDR2 sequences are SGHTA and FQGNSA. V was trimmed by 9 bases and J by 7 bases, leaving 15 bases between them. The CDR3 has 12 residues.

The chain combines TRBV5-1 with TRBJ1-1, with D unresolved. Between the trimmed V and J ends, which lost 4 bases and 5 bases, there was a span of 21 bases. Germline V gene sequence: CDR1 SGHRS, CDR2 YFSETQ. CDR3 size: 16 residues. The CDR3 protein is CASSLKQPGRSTEAFF. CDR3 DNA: TGCGCCAGCAGCCTTAAACAGCCCGGACGAAGTACTGAAGCTTTCTTT.

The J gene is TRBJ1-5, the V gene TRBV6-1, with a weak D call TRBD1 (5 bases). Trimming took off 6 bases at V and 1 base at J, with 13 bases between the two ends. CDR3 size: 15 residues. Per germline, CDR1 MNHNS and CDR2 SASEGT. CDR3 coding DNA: TGTGCCAGCAGCCGGGGGGGGTTGAGCAATCAGCCCCAGCATTTT. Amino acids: CASSRGGLSNQPQHF.

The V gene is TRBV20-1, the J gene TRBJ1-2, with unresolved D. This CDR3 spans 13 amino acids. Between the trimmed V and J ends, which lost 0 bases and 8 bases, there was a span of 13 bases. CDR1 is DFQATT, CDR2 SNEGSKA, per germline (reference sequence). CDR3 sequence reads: CSARDDHLTGYTF. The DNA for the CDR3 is TGCAGTGCTAGAGATGACCACCTAACGGGCTACACCTTC.

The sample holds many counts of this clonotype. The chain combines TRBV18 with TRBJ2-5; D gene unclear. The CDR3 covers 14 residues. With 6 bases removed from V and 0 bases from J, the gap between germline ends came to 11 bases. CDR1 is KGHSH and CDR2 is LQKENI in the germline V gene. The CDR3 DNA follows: TGTGCCAGCTCCCTGTCCCGGGACCAAGAGACCCAGTACTTC. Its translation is CASSLSRDQETQYF. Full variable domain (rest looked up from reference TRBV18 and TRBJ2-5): NAGVMQNPRHLVRRRGQEARLRCSPMKGHSHVYWYRQLPEEGLKFMVYLQKENIIDESGMPKERFSAEFPKEGPSILRIQQVVRGDSAAYFCASSLSRDQETQYFGPGTRLLVL.

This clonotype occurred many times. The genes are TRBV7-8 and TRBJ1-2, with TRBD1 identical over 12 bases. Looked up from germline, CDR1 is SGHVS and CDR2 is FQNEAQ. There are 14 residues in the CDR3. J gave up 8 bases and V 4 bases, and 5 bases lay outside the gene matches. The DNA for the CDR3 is TGTGCCAGCAGCTATGCCGGGACAGGGGGCGGCTACACCTTC. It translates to CASSYAGTGGGYTF.

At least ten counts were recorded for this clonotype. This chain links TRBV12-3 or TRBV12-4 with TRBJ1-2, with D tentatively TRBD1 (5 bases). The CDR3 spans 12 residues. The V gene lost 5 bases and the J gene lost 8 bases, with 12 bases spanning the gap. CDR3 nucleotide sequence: TGTGCCAGCAGTCCCGGGACGGACGGCTACACCTTC. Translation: CASSPGTDGYTF.

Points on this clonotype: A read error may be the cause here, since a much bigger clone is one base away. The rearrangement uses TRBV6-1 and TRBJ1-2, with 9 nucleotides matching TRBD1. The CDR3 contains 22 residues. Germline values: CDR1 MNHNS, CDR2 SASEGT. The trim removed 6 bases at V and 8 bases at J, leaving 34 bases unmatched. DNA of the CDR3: TGTGCCAGCAGACCTATCTCCGAGGACGCCGGTGGGGACAGGGTTTGGGGGGACGGCTACACCTTC. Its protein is CASRPISEDAGGDRVWGDGYTF.

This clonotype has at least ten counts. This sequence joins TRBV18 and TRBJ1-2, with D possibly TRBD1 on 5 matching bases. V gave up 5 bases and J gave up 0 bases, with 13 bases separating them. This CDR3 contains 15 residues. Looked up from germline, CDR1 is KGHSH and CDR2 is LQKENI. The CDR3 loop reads CASSVTAKANYGYTF. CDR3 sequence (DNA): TGTGCCAGCTCAGTGACAGCTAAAGCTAACTATGGCTACACCTTC. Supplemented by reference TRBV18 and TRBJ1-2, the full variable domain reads NAGVMQNPRHLVRRRGQEARLRCSPMKGHSHVYWYRQLPEEGLKFMVYLQKENIIDESGMPKERFSAEFPKEGPSILRIQQVVRGDSAAYFCASSVTAKANYGYTFGSGTRLTVV.

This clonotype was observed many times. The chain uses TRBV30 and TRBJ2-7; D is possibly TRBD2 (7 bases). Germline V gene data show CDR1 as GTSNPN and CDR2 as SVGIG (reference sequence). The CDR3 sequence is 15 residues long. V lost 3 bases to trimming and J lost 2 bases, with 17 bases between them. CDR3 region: CAWRRVTGRAYEQYF. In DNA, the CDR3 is TGTGCCTGGAGAAGGGTTACAGGGAGGGCCTACGAGCAGTACTTC.

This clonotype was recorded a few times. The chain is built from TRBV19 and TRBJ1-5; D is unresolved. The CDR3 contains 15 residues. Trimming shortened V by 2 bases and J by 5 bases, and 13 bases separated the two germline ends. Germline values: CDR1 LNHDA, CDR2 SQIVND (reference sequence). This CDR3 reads CASSILGTAHQPQHF. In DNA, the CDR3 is TGTGCCAGTAGTATATTGGGAACCGCTCATCAGCCCCAGCATTTT.

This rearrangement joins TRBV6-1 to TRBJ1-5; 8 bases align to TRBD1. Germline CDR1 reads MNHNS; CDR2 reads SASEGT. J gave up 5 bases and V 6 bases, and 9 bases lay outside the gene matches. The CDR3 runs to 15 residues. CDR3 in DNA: TGTGCCAGCAGCCACAACAGGGGGTCGGATCAGCCCCAGCATTTT. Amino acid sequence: CASSHNRGSDQPQHF.

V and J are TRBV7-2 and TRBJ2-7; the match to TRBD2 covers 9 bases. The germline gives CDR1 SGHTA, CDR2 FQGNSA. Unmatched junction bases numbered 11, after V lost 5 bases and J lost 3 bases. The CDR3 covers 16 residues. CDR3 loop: CASSPFSGLANYEQYF. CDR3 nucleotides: TGTGCCAGCAGCCCCTTTTCGGGACTAGCTAACTACGAGCAGTACTTC.

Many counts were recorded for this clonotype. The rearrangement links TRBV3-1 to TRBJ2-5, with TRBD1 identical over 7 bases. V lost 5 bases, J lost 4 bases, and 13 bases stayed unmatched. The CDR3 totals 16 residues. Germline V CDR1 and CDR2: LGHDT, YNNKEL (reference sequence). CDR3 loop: CASSDQDRSGGETQYF. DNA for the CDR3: TGTGCCAGCAGCGACCAGGACAGGAGCGGTGGAGAGACCCAGTACTTC.